This T cell receptor beta chain was sequenced in a study of T cell clonality in common variable immunodeficiency. Ten or more counts support this clone. Read data end 3 residues before the CDR3 end; the end is taken from the germline J gene. Donors gave 5 to 8 ml heparinized peripheral whole blood. The CDR3 contains 14 residues. V lost 6 bases, J lost 9 bases, and 7 bases stayed unmatched. CDR1 is LNHDA and CDR2 is SQIVND in the germline V gene (reference sequence). Equal genomic DNA amounts from CVID and control samples were sequenced. The repertoire was sequenced with immunoSEQ multiplex PCR; TCRdb's copy has only in-frame clones and lacks some. The sample has around 32,000 clones, none seen only once.

The sequencing sample was made of peripheral blood mononuclear cells. The chain recombines TRBV19 with TRBJ1-6; 8 nucleotides match TRBD1. The receptor was derived from a person between 18 and 75 years old in good health. CDR3 DNA (partial): TGTGCCAGTAGGGCACAGGGGGGTGGTTCACCC. Its translation is CASRAQGGGSP. The whole CDR3 is CASRAQGGGSPLHF.